One and the same sample provided the 9 T cell receptor beta chains below, sequenced in a study of cytotoxic CD8 clonotypes in ibrutinib-treated CLL. TCRdb's table, derived via immunoSEQ multiplex PCR, lists solely in-frame clones and lacks some. Among around 76,000 clones listed, 75% to 90% were seen once. Here the sequenced sample was PBMCs, taken after 24 months of ibrutinib treatment. Receptors originate from a human donor with chronic lymphocytic leukemia.

The chain combines TRBV2 with TRBJ2-7; 7 bases line up with TRBD1. This CDR3 has 14 amino acids. Germline V gene data show CDR1 as SNHLY and CDR2 as FYNNEI. V shed 7 bases, J shed 0 bases, and the junction held 6 bases outside the gene matches. The CDR3 protein is CASKGAVSSYEQYF. The CDR3 coding sequence is TGTGCCAGCAAGGGGGCTGTGAGCTCCTACGAGCAGTACTTC.

This chain links TRBV29-1 with TRBJ1-2; the match to TRBD1 covers 10 bases. V trimming: 0 bases; J trimming: 7 bases; junction bases outside the gene matches: 2. This CDR3 spans 13 amino acids. Per germline, CDR1 SQVTM and CDR2 ANQGSEA. The CDR3 spells CSVEEGQGTGYTF. The CDR3 DNA sequence: TGCAGCGTTGAAGAGGGACAGGGGACTGGCTACACCTTC.

V usage is TRBV9 and J usage is TRBJ2-2, with D possibly being TRBD2 (6 bases). The CDR3 consists of 18 residues. Germline V gene lookup returns CDR1 SGDLS and CDR2 YYNGEE. Trimming removed 4 bases from V and 1 base from J, with 20 bases in between. CDR3 nucleotides: TGTGCCAGCAGCAGACGTAATAGCGGAGCTGGGAACACCGGGGAGCTGTTTTTT. Translated, it gives CASSRRNSGAGNTGELFF.

The chain carries TRBV28 and TRBJ2-5; the match to TRBD2 covers 8 bases. V lost 7 bases, J lost 4 bases, and 8 bases stayed unmatched. This CDR3 is built from 14 residues. The germline V gene encodes CDR1 MDHEN and CDR2 SYDVKM. CDR3 in DNA: TGTGCCAGCAAACGGGGGGGGAGTGGAGAGACCCAGTACTTC. It codes for CASKRGGSGETQYF.

This clone was recorded once. The rearrangement joins TRBV29-1 to TRBJ2-5; 11 nucleotides match TRBD1. Looked up from germline, CDR1 is SQVTM and CDR2 is ANQGSEA. The CDR3 is made up of 13 amino acids. V gave up 8 bases and J gave up 5 bases; unmatched junction bases: 7. The CDR3 protein is CSTRGQGVETQYF. The CDR3 nucleotides read TGCAGCACTCGGGGACAGGGGGTCGAGACCCAGTACTTC.

This rearrangement joins TRBV18 to TRBJ2-1, with D perhaps being TRBD1 or TRBD2 (6 bases each). V lost 5 bases and J 3 bases, leaving 11 bases between the germline ends. The CDR3 spans 14 residues. CDR1 and CDR2 (germline): KGHSH, LQKENI. The CDR3 DNA follows: TGTGCCAGCTCAGCCGGAGGGGGCTACAATGAGCAGTTCTTC. Translating it yields CASSAGGGYNEQFF.

The rearrangement links TRBV5-1 to TRBJ2-1; no clear D gene. V lost 5 bases and J lost 5, with 8 bases in between. The CDR3 has 12 residues. Germline CDR1 SGHRS, CDR2 YFSETQ. This chain's CDR3 is CASRSRNNEQFF. The CDR3 nucleotides are TGCGCCAGCAGGTCCAGGAACAATGAGCAGTTCTTC.

In this sample, this clone is medium-sized. Different DNA sequences within this sample yield the same CDR3. The V call is TRBV7-2, the J call TRBJ1-5, with D perhaps matching TRBD1 (6 bases). The V end was cut by 2 bases, the J end by 3 bases, with 11 bases between. Germline V gene lookup returns CDR1 SGHTA and CDR2 FQGNSA. The CDR3 sequence is 15 residues long. CDR3 nucleotide sequence: TGTGCCAGCAGCTTATCCAGGGGCGCCAATCAGCCCCAGCATTTT. This sequence encodes CASSLSRGANQPQHF.

The chain is built from TRBV6-5 and TRBJ2-1; D is ambiguous. Between the trimmed V and J ends, which lost 1 base and 5 bases, there was a span of 9 bases. The germline CDR1 and CDR2 sequences are MNHEY and SVGAGI. The length of the CDR3 is 14 residues. The CDR3 spells CASSYWPLHNEQFF. CDR3 DNA: TGTGCCAGCAGTTACTGGCCCTTGCACAATGAGCAGTTCTTC.